This entry is about one TCR beta chain. These data belong to a study of blood T cell repertoires in COVID-19. Study summary: Both acute and convalescent COVID-19 samples were obtained from the United States, Italy and Spain. T cells, B-cell-depleted T cells, or PBMCs provided the cDNA or gDNA that served as material.

How the authors handled the data: Reference gene primer amplification in the assay estimated nucleated cell counts. Profiling relied on immunoSEQ multiplex PCR, and the TCRdb table lists in-frame clones only, not all of them. That table is the source of V, J and clone size, and D and trimming were worked out from the DNA. Of under 200,000 clones in the sample, around 85% were seen once. Source material: peripheral blood. The sequence was obtained from a man in his 60s who had recovered from COVID-19.

The CDR3 sequence is CASSRTGGETQYF. The CDR3 DNA sequence: TGTGCCAGCAGCCGGACGGGAGGGGAGACCCAGTACTTC. J is TRBJ2-5 and V is TRBV3-1 (or the pseudogene TRBV3-2), with 8 bases aligning to TRBD2. Germline CDR1 and CDR2: LGHDT and YNNKEL (reference sequence). This CDR3 region has 13 residues. Trimming at V came to 4 bases and at J to 5 bases, leaving 3 bases not matched to a gene.